This T cell receptor beta chain was profiled in a study of OX40 agonist ivuxolimab in advanced cancers. Study summary: Recorded diagnoses for dose-escalation patients were hepatocellular carcinoma, melanoma, renal cell or head and neck cancer. Earlier treatment with anti-PD-1, anti-PD-L1 or anti-CTLA-4 was permitted, and less than 50% had received some.

This table comes from immunoSEQ multiplex PCR, and its TCRdb copy is limited to in-frame clones, with some not included. The sample yields under 20,000 clones, around 81% seen once. The material was CD4+ or CD8+ T cells sorted from blood, obtained in a trial of the OX40 agonist ivuxolimab. This receptor was obtained from an adult with an advanced solid tumor such as melanoma, head and neck, liver or kidney cancer.

CDR3 protein: CASSQGQGMETQYF. In nucleotides, the CDR3 is TGTGCCAGCAGCCAGGGACAGGGAATGGAGACCCAGTACTTC. The genes are TRBV5-8 and TRBJ2-5; 9 bases are a match to TRBD1. The CDR3 is made up of 14 amino acids. CDR1 and CDR2 (germline): SGHTS, YDEGEE. The ends lost 4 bases at V and 5 bases at J; junction bases unmatched: 6.